What follows are 5 T cell receptor beta chains derived from one specimen sequenced in a study of T cells in Graves' hyperthyroidism and ophthalmopathy. The CDR3 regions of TCR beta were amplified from RNA transcripts. An initial round of RT-PCR targeting the TCR CDR3 relied on the HTBI primer set. TCRdb re-derived calls from the multiplex PCR reads in MiXCR, one entry per CDR3 protein. Here the sample spans about 560,000 distinct CDR3 sequences, 46% being singletons. Sequencing was performed on peripheral blood or thyroid tissue (not recorded which). The receptors were gathered from a woman between 18 and 29 years old with Graves' hyperthyroidism.

This sequence joins TRBV25-1 and TRBJ1-2; TRBD1 agrees at 11 bases. This CDR3 comprises 15 residues. Unmatched junction bases numbered 7, after V lost 6 bases and J lost 4 bases. Germline CDR1 and CDR2: MGHDK and SYGVNS. CDR3 nucleotide sequence: TGTGCCAGCAGCTCCTCGGGACAGGGGGTCTATGGCTACACCTTC. Amino acids: CASSSSGQGVYGYTF.

This chain links TRBV10-3 with TRBJ1-3; 9 nucleotides line up with TRBD1. The ends lost 7 bases at V and 4 bases at J; junction bases unmatched: 8. The CDR3 has 15 residues. Germline V CDR1 and CDR2: ENHRY, SYGVKD. CDR3 nucleotides: TGTGCCATCAACCCGACAGGGGGGCTCGGAAACACCATATATTTT. Its translation is CAINPTGGLGNTIYF.

CDR3: CASSYSRTVNSPLHF. The DNA of the CDR3 is TGTGCCAGCAGTTACTCGAGGACAGTTAATTCACCCCTCCACTTT. The chain employs TRBV6-5 and TRBJ1-6, with a weak D call TRBD1 (6 bases). The V gene's germline CDR1 is MNHEY and CDR2 SVGAGI. The CDR3 is 15 amino acids. The V end lost 0 bases, the J end lost 6 bases, and 9 bases lay between the germline ends.

This clonotype was recorded many times. The chain recombines TRBV24-1 with TRBJ1-5, with a possible D match to TRBD1 (5 bases). The CDR3 is made up of 17 amino acids. V lost 4 bases to trimming and J lost 0 bases, with 15 bases between them. CDR1 and CDR2 from the germline V gene are KGHDR and SFDVKD. The CDR3 loop reads CATSDAIGTDSNQPQHF. Written as DNA, the CDR3 is TGTGCCACCAGTGACGCAATCGGGACGGATAGCAATCAGCCCCAGCATTTT.

The gene calls are TRBV9 and TRBJ2-7; D is unclear. Germline V lookup: CDR1 SGDLS, CDR2 YYNGEE. Trimming pared 5 bases from V and 6 bases from J, leaving 6 bases between. The CDR3 contains 10 residues. The CDR3 sequence: CASRDTEQYF. Written as DNA, the CDR3 is TGTGCCAGCAGAGACACCGAGCAGTACTTC.